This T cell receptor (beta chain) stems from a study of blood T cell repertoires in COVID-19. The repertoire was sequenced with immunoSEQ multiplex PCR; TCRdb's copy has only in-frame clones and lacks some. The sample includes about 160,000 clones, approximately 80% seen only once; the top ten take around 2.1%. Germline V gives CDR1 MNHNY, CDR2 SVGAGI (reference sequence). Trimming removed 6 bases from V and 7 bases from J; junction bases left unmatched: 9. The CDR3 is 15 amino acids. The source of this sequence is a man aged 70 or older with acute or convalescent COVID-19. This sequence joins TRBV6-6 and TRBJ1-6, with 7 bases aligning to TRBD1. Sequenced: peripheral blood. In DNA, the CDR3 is TGTGCCAGCAGGGGCCCAGGGGGGAACAATTCACCCCTCCACTTT. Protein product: CASRGPGGNNSPLHF.